The next 25 T cell receptor beta chains were all read from a single sample in a study of blood T cells in healthy people across ages. Next came a second PCR, run for about 7 to 12 cycles, which used a sample-barcoded 5' primer along with a J-beta primer mix. MiXCR, applied by TCRdb to the 5' RACE reads, yields one record per CDR3 protein. The table shows approximately 810,000 distinct CDR3 sequences, with roughly 26% occurring only once. Sequencing was performed on blood. These receptors came from a woman aged 80 or over in good health.

In this sample, this clonotype turned up a few times. The chain carries TRBV30 and TRBJ2-1; 10 bases agree with TRBD2. CDR3 length: 14 residues. V lost 3 bases, J lost 10 bases, and 9 bases stayed unmatched. Per germline, CDR1 GTSNPN and CDR2 SVGIG (reference sequence). The CDR3 DNA sequence: TGTGCCTGGAGGAGGGGGCTAGCGGGGGTGGAGCAGTTCTTC. Translation gives CAWRRGLAGVEQFF. Full variable domain (outside the CDR3, taken from reference TRBV30 and TRBJ2-1): SQTIHQWPATLVQPVGSPLSLECTVEGTSNPNLYWYRQAAGRGLQLLFYSVGIGQISSEVPQNLSASRPQDRQFILSSKKLLLSDSGFYLCAWRRGLAGVEQFFGPGTRLTVL.

This clonotype appeared a few times. This chain connects TRBV20-1 to TRBJ2-3; 10 bases fit TRBD2. This CDR3 has 15 amino acids. Germline assignment: CDR1 DFQATT and CDR2 SNEGSKA (reference sequence). The ends lost 3 bases at V and 2 bases at J; junction bases unmatched: 5. In DNA, the CDR3 is TGCAGTGCTAGGGGAGCGGGGGGGGACACAGATACGCAGTATTTT. This codes for CSARGAGGDTDTQYF.

Note on this clonotype: Since a much larger clone is just one base distant, this may be a read error. This sequence joins TRBV27 and TRBJ2-5; D not resolved. Germline V gene sequence: CDR1 MNHEY, CDR2 SMNVEV (reference sequence). The CDR3 consists of 15 residues. CDR3 nucleotides: TGTGCCGGCAGAACAACACGCTGGGAAAGCGAGACCCAGTACTTC. The encoded protein is CAGRTTRWESETQYF.

A remark on this clonotype: With a much larger clone just one base away, this may be a read error. The chain recombines TRBV24-1 with TRBJ2-2; 9 positions match TRBD2. Per germline, CDR1 KGHDR and CDR2 SFDVKD. CDR3 length: 16 amino acids. Unmatched junction bases numbered 8, after V lost 5 bases and J lost 5 bases. In DNA, the CDR3 is TGTGCCACCAGTGGTTTCTACAGCGGGAGGACCGGGGAGCTGTTTTTT. Amino acids: CATSGFYSGRTGELFF.

The sample holds many counts of this clonotype. V gene TRBV30 combines with J gene TRBJ2-5, with D uncertain. The germline V gene has CDR1 GTSNPN and CDR2 SVGIG (reference sequence). V was pared by 5 bases and J by 5 bases, with 21 bases between. This CDR3 is 15 amino acids long. CDR3 region: CAWSLAWHHGETQYF. CDR3 sequence (DNA): TGTGCCTGGTCTTTAGCCTGGCATCATGGTGAGACCCAGTACTTC.

This clonotype was observed at least ten times. The V and J genes are TRBV20-1 and TRBJ2-1, with 8 bases matching TRBD2. The V gene end was trimmed by 0 bases and the J gene end by 4 bases; junction bases not matched to a gene: 2. CDR3 length: 14 amino acids. Germline V gene lookup returns CDR1 DFQATT and CDR2 SNEGSKA (reference sequence). This CDR3 is CSARDIAGYNEQFF. The CDR3 DNA is TGCAGTGCTAGAGACATAGCGGGGTACAATGAGCAGTTCTTC.

This clonotype was recorded many times. The gene calls are TRBV7-2 and TRBJ2-7; 8 nucleotides agree with TRBD1. The ends lost 2 bases at V and 0 bases at J; junction bases unmatched: 6. The CDR3 spans 16 residues. The germline V gene encodes CDR1 SGHTA and CDR2 FQGNSA. The CDR3 sequence: CASSLRRTGSSYEQYF. Written as DNA, the CDR3 is TGTGCCAGCAGCTTAAGGAGGACAGGGTCCTCCTACGAGCAGTACTTC.

With regard to this clonotype: This sequence may be a read error, since a much larger clone differs from it by one base. This chain connects TRBV15 to TRBJ2-5; D possibly corresponds to TRBD2 (7 bases). V was clipped by 5 bases and J by 11 bases, with 24 bases between them. From germline, CDR1 is LNHNV and CDR2 YYDKDF (reference sequence). CDR3 size: 15 residues. The CDR3 loop reads CATSGRGAYGNEQYF. CDR3 coding DNA: TGTGCCACCAGCGGACGGGGGGCCTATGGAAATGAGCAGTACTTC.

There are many counts of this clonotype. The chain recombines TRBV29-1 with TRBJ2-3; the D gene is possibly TRBD2 (6 bases). V was cut by 4 bases and J by 3 bases, with 8 bases left in between. Germline lookup yields CDR1 SQVTM and CDR2 ANQGSEA. There are 12 residues in the CDR3. CDR3 sequence (DNA): TGCAGCGTTGCGGGAGCAACAGATACGCAGTATTTT. Translation: CSVAGATDTQYF.

Concerning this clonotype: Compared with germline, one end of the junction differs, possibly owing to a read error. This chain connects TRBV11-2 to TRBJ1-1; D not resolved. Germline-derived CDR1 and CDR2 are SGHAT and FQNNGV. The CDR3 is 13 amino acids. Here the CDR3 DNA reads TGTGCCAGCAACAGAAACCTGAACACTGAAACTTTCTTT. It yields the protein CASNRNLNTETFF.

This clonotype was observed at least ten times. The chain combines TRBV5-6 with TRBJ2-1; the D gene is possibly TRBD1 (7 bases). The germline CDR1 and CDR2 sequences are SGHDT and YYEEEE. The V gene lost 3 bases and the J gene lost 7 bases, with 17 bases spanning the gap. The CDR3 sequence is 15 residues long. The CDR3 here is CASSSRAPGGNEQFF. The CDR3 bases are TGTGCCAGCAGCTCGAGGGCGCCAGGGGGGAATGAGCAGTTCTTC.

This chain joins TRBV7-2 and TRBJ2-3; D may be TRBD2 (6 bases). The germline gives CDR1 SGHTA, CDR2 FQGNSA. CDR3 length equals 14 residues. V was trimmed by 4 bases and J by 3 bases, leaving 11 bases between them. Written as DNA, the CDR3 is TGTGCCAGCAGCTGGGGCGGGATGACAGATACGCAGTATTTT. Its protein is CASSWGGMTDTQYF.

On this clonotype itself: Germline is not matched at one junction end, which may reflect a read error. J is TRBJ1-1 and V is TRBV7-2; D not resolved. Germline V gives CDR1 SGHTA, CDR2 FQGNSA. There are 14 residues in the CDR3. The CDR3 spells CASGRSGLNAEAFF. DNA of the CDR3: TGTGCCAGCGGCAGGAGCGGACTGAACGCTGAAGCTTTCTTT.

This clonotype was seen at least ten times. V gene TRBV7-2 combines with J gene TRBJ2-3, with 7 bases aligning to TRBD2. This CDR3 comprises 15 residues. Germline trimming cut 3 bases from V and 4 bases from J; bases unmatched to any gene: 7. CDR1 and CDR2 from the germline V gene are SGHTA and FQGNSA. CDR3 nucleotide sequence: TGTGCCAGCAGCTTGGGACGGGGGGTGGCAGATACGCAGTATTTT. This encodes CASSLGRGVADTQYF.

A remark on this clonotype: An end of the junction does not agree with germline; a read error may underlie this. V and J are TRBV7-2 and TRBJ2-2, with TRBD2 as a possible D gene (5 bases). The CDR3 is 15 amino acids. CDR1 is SGHTA and CDR2 is FQGNSA in the germline V gene. In DNA form, the CDR3 reads TGTGCCAGCAGCCCCGGAATAGTGAACACCGGGGAGCGGTTTTTT. Translating it yields CASSPGIVNTGERFF.

This clonotype appeared many times. V usage is TRBV28 and J usage is TRBJ2-5, with D perhaps TRBD2 (5 bases). Trimming stripped 6 bases from V and 5 bases from J, with 13 bases between. Germline V CDR1 and CDR2: MDHEN, SYDVKM. This CDR3 contains 13 residues. The CDR3 sequence: CASRPTAGETQYF. The CDR3 nucleotides are TGTGCCAGCAGACCTACGGCGGGTGAGACCCAGTACTTC.

The chain recombines TRBV4-2 with TRBJ2-6, with unresolved D. Germline V lookup: CDR1 LGHNA, CDR2 YNFKEQ. This CDR3 region has 15 residues. V dropped 3 bases and J dropped 0 bases, with 6 bases sitting between them. CDR3 nucleotides: TGTGCCAGCAGCCATGTGGACTCTGGGGCCAACGTCCTGACTTTC. Translation gives CASSHVDSGANVLTF.

The chain couples TRBV4-3 to TRBJ1-4; D gene uncertain. V gave up 1 base and J gave up 0 bases, with 9 bases separating them. The CDR3 runs to 16 residues. Germline V gene data show CDR1 as LGHNA and CDR2 as YSLEER. CDR3 nucleotides: TGCGCCAGCAGCCAAGCTTCCCCAACAACTAATGAAAAACTGTTTTTT. Protein sequence: CASSQASPTTNEKLFF.

J is TRBJ1-5 and V is TRBV4-2; a possible D gene is TRBD1 (5 bases). Trimming cost V 4 bases and J 6 bases, with 16 bases left between them. The CDR3 has 15 amino acids. Germline CDR1 is LGHNA and CDR2 is YNFKEQ. CDR3 in amino acids: CASSPDKTDGQPQHF. As DNA, the CDR3 is TGTGCCAGCAGCCCGGACAAAACGGACGGTCAGCCCCAGCATTTT.

The chain employs TRBV7-2 and TRBJ2-4; 11 nucleotides align to TRBD2. Germline V gene lookup returns CDR1 SGHTA and CDR2 FQGNSA. The CDR3 runs to 17 residues. V was clipped by 5 bases and J by 3 bases; unmatched bases: 9. Here the CDR3 reads CASSHGLSGRDKNIQYF. The CDR3 coding sequence is TGTGCCAGCAGCCACGGCCTTAGCGGGAGGGACAAAAACATTCAGTACTTC.

This clonotype occurred many times. The rearrangement joins TRBV18 to TRBJ2-7; D uncertain. The CDR3 sequence is 13 residues long. Trimming removed 2 bases from V and 5 bases from J, with 10 bases in between. Germline V CDR1 and CDR2: KGHSH, LQKENI. Here the CDR3 DNA reads TGTGCCAGCTCACCAATGGACGCCCACGAGCAGTACTTC. This gives the protein CASSPMDAHEQYF.

This clonotype was recorded once. The J gene is TRBJ1-5, the V gene TRBV12-5; D is ambiguous. This CDR3 is built from 18 residues. Looked up from germline, CDR1 is LGHNT and CDR2 is FRNRAP. Trimming cost V 7 bases and J 0 bases, with 22 bases left between them. CDR3 sequence (DNA): TGTGCTAGTGCCTGGACTCATCTCGCCTCTTTTAGCAATCAGCCCCAGCATTTT. It is translated as CASAWTHLASFSNQPQHF.

The chain links TRBV20-1 to TRBJ2-3; D may be TRBD2 (6 bases). CDR1 is DFQATT and CDR2 is SNEGSKA in the germline V gene (reference sequence). This CDR3 spans 12 amino acids. The V end lost 4 bases, the J end lost 9 bases, and 14 bases lay between the germline ends. Written as DNA, the CDR3 is TGCAGTGCTACCGCCGGACTACACACGCAGTATTTT. Translation gives CSATAGLHTQYF.

As for this clonotype: This sequence may be a read error, since a much larger clone differs from it by one base. The gene calls are TRBV27 and TRBJ2-3; no definite D call. Trimming took 5 bases from V and 9 from J, leaving 18 bases between them. CDR1 MNHEY and CDR2 SMNVEV come from the germline V gene (reference sequence). The CDR3 is made up of 14 amino acids. This CDR3 is CASSPRKKVETQYF. CDR3 in DNA: TGTGCCAGCAGTCCCCGAAAAAAAGTAGAAACGCAGTATTTT.

The chain couples TRBV3-1 to TRBJ1-5; tentatively, D is TRBD1 (6 bases). The CDR3 length is 14 residues. Between the trimmed V and J ends, which lost 1 base and 4 bases, there was a span of 8 bases. Germline CDR1 and CDR2: LGHDT and YNNKEL (reference sequence). As DNA, the CDR3 is TGTGCCAGCAGCCAAGGACAGGCAAATCAGCCCCAGCATTTT. Translating gives CASSQGQANQPQHF.